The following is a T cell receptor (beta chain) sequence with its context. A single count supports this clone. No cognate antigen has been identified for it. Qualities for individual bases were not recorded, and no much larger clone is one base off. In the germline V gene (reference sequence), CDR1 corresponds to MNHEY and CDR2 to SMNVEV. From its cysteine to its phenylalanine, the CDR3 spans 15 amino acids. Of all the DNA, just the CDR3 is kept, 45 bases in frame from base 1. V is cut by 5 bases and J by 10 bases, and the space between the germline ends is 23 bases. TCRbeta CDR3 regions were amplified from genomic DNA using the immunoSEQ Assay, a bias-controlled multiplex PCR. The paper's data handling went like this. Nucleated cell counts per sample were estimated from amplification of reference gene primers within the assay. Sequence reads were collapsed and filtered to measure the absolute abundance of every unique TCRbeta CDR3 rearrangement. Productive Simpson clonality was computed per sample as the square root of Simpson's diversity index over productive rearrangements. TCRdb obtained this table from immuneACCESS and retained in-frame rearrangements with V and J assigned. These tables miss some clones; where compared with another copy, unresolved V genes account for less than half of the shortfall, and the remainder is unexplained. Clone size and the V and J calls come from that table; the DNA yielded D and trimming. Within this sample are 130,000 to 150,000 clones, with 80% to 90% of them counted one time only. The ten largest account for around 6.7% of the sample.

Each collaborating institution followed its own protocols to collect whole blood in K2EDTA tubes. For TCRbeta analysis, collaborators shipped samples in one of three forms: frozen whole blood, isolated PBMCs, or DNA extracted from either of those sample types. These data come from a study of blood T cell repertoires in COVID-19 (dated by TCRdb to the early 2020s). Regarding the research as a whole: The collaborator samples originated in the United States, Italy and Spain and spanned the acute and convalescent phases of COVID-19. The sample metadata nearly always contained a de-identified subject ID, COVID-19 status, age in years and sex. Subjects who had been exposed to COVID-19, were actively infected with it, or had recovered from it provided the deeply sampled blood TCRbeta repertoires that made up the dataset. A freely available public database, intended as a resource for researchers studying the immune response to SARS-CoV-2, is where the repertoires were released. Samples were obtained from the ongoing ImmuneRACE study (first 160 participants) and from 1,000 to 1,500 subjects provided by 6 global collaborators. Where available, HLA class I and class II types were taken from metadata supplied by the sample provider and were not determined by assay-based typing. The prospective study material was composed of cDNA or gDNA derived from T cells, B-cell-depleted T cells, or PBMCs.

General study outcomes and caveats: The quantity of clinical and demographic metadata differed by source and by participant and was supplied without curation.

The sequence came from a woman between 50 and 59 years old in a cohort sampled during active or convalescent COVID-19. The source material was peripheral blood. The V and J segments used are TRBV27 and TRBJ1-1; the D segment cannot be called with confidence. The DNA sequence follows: TGTGCCAGCAGTCGCCTCTCCGGGAACAAGCATTTAGCTTTCTTT. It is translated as CASSRLSGNKHLAFF.